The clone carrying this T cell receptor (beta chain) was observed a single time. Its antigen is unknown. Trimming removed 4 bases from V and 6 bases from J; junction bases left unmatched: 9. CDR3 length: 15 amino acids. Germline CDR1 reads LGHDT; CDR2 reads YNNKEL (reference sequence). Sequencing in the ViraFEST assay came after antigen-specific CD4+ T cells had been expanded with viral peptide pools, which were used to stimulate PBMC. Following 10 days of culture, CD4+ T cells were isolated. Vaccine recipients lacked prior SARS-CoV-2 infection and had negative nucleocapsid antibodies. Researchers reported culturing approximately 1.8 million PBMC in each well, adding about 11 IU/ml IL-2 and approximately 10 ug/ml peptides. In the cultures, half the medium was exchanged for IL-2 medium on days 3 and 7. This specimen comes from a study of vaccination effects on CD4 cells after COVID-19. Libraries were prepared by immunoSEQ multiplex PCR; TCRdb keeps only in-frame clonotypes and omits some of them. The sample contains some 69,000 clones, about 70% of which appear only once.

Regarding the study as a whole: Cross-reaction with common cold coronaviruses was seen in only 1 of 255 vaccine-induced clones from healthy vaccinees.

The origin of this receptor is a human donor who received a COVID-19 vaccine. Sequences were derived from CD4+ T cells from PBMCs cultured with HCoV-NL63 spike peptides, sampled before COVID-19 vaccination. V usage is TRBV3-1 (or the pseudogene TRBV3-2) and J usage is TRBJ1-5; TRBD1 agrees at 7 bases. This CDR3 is CASSPPRGRGQPQHF. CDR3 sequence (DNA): TGTGCCAGCAGCCCGCCTAGGGGGCGCGGTCAGCCCCAGCATTTT.